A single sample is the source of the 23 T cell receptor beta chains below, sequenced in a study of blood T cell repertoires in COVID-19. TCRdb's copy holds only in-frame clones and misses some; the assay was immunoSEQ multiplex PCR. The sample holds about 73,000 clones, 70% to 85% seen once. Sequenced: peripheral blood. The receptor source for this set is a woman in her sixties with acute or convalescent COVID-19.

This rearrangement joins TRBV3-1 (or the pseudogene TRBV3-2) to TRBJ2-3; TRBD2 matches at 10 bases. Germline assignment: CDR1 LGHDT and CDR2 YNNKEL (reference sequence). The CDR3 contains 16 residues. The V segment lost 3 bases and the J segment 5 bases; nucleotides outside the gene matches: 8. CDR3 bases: TGTGCCAGCAGCCAGGAGAGCGGGAGGGCCAAAGATACGCAGTATTTT. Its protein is CASSQESGRAKDTQYF.

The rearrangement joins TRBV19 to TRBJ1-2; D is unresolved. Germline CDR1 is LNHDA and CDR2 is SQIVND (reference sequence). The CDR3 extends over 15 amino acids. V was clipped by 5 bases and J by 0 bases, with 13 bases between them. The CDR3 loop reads CASSLLGETNYGYTF. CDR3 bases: TGTGCCAGTAGTCTCTTGGGAGAGACTAACTATGGCTACACCTTC.

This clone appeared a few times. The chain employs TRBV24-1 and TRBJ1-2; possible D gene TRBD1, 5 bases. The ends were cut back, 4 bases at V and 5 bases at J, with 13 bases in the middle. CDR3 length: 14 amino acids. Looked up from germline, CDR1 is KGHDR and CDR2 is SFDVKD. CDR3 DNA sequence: TGTGCCACCAGTGACCCCAGGGTATTGTATGGCTACACCTTC. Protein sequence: CATSDPRVLYGYTF.

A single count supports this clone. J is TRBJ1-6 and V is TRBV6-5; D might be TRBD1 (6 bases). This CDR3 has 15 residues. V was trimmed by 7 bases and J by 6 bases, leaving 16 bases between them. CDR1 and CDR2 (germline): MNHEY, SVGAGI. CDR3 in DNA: TGTGCCAGCAAAGCCACAGGGCTTATTAATTCACCCCTCCACTTT. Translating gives CASKATGLINSPLHF.

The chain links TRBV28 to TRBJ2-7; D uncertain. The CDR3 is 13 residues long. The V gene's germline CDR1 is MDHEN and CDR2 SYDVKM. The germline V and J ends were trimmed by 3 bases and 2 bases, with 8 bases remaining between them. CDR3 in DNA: TGTGCCAGCAGTTTGGGCAATACCTACGAGCAGTACTTC. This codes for CASSLGNTYEQYF. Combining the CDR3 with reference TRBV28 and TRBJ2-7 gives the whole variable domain DVKVTQSSRYLVKRTGEKVFLECVQDMDHENMFWYRQDPGLGLRLIYFSYDVKMKEKGDIPEGYSVSREKKERFSLILESASTNQTSMYLCASSLGNTYEQYFGPGTRLTVT.

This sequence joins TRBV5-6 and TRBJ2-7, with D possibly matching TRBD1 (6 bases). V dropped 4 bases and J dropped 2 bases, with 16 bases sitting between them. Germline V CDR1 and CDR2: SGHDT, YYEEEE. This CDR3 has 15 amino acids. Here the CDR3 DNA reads TGTGCCAGCAGCCCCAAAGGGGGAGTCCCCTACGAGCAGTACTTC. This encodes CASSPKGGVPYEQYF.

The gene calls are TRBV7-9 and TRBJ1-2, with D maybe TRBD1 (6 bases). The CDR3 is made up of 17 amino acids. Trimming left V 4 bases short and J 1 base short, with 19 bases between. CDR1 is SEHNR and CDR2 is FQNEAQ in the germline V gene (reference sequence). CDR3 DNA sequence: TGTGCCAGCAGCTCTAGACCCCAGGGGATCCATAACTATGGCTACACCTTC. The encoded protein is CASSSRPQGIHNYGYTF.

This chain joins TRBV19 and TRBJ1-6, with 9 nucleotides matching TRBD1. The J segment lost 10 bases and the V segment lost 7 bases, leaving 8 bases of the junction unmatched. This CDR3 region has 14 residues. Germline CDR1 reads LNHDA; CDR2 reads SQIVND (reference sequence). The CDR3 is CASTPGQGLSPLHF. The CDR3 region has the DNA TGTGCCAGTACTCCGGGACAGGGTCTATCACCCCTCCACTTT. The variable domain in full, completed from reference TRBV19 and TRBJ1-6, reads DGGITQSPKYLFRKEGQNVTLSCEQNLNHDAMYWYRQDPGQGLRLIYYSQIVNDFQKGDIAEGYSVSREKKESFPLTVTSAQKNPTAFYLCASTPGQGLSPLHFGNGTRLTVT.

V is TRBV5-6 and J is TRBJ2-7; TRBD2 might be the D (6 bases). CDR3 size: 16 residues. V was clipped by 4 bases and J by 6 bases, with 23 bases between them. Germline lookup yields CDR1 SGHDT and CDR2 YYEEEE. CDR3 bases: TGTGCCAGCAGCGATCGAATTCGACTAGACGATGGCGAGCAGTACTTC. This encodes CASSDRIRLDDGEQYF.

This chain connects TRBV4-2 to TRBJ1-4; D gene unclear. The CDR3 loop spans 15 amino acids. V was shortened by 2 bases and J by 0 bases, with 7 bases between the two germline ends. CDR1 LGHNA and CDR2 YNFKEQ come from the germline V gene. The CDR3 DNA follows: TGTGCCAGCAGCCAACAGTTTGCAACTAATGAAAAACTGTTTTTT. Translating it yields CASSQQFATNEKLFF.

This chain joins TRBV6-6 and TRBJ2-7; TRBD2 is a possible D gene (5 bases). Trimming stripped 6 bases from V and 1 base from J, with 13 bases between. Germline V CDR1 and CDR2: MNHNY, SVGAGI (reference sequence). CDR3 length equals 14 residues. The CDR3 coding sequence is TGTGCCAGCAGGTCGTCAACGGGGTCCTACGAGCAGTACTTC. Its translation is CASRSSTGSYEQYF.

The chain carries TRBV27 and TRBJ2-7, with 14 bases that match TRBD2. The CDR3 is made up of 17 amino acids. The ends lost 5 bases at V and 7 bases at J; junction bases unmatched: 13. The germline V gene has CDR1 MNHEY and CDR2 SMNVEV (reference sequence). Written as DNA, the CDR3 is TGTGCCAGCAGTCAGCCGGGACTAGCGGGAGCGACGGGTGAGCAGTACTTC. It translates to CASSQPGLAGATGEQYF.

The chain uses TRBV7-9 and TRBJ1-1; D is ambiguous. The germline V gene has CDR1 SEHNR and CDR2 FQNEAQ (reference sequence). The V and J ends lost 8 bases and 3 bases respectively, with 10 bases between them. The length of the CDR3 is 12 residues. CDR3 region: CASARGDTEAFF. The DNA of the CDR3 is TGTGCCAGCGCCCGGGGAGACACTGAAGCTTTCTTT.

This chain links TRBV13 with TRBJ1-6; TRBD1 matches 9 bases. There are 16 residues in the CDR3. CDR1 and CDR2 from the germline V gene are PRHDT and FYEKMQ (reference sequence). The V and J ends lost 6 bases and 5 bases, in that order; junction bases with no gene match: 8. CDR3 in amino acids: CASSFRTGAHNSPLHF. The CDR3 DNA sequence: TGTGCCAGCAGTTTTCGGACAGGGGCGCATAATTCACCCCTCCACTTT.

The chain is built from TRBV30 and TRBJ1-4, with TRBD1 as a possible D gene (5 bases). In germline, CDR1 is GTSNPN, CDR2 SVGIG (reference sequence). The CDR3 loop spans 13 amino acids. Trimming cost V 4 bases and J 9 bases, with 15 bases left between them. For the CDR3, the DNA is TGTGCCTGGAATTCGGGGGGTGGGAAAAAACTGTTTTTT. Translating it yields CAWNSGGGKKLFF.

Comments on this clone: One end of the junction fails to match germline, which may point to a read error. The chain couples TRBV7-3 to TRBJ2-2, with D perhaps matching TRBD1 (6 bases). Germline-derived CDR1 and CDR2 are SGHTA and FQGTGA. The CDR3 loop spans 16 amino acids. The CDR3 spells CASGFGGNANTGELFF. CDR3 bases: TGTGCCAGCGGCTTTGGGGGCAACGCGAACACCGGGGAGCTGTTTTTT.

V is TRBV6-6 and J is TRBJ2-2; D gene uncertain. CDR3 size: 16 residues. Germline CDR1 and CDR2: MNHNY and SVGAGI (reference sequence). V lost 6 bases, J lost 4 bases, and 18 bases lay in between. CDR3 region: CASRPLGAVVTGELFF. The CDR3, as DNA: TGTGCCAGCAGACCGCTGGGCGCCGTCGTCACCGGGGAGCTGTTTTTT.

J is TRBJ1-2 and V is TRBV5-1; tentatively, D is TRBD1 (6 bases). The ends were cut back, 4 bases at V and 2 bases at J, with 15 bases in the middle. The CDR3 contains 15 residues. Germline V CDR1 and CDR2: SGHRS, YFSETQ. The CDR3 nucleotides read TGCGCCAGCAGCCGGGACCCTACAGGGAACTATGGCTACACCTTC. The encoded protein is CASSRDPTGNYGYTF.

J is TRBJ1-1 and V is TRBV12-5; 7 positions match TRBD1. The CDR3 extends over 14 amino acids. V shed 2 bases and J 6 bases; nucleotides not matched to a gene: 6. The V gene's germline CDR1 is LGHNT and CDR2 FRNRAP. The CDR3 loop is CASGLPPGQPEAFF. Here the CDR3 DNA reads TGTGCTAGTGGTTTGCCCCCGGGACAGCCTGAAGCTTTCTTT.

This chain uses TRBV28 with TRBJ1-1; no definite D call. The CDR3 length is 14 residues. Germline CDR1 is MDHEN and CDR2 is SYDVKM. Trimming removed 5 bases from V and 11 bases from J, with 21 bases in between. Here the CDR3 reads CASSALHSPRMAFF. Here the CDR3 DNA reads TGTGCCAGCAGTGCCCTTCACAGTCCCCGAATGGCTTTCTTT.

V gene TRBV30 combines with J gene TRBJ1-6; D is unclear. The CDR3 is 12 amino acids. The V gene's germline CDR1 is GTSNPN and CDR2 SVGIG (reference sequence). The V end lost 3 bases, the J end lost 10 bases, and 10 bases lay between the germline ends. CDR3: CAWRVDGSPLHF. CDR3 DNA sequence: TGTGCCTGGAGGGTCGATGGCTCACCCCTCCACTTT.

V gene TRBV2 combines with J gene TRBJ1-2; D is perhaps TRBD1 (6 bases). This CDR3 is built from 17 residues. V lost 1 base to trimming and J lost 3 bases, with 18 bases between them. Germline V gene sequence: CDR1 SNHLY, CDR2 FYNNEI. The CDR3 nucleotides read TGTGCCAGCAGTGAAGAATCTTGGGGGCCAAGGGACTATGGCTACACCTTC. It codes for CASSEESWGPRDYGYTF.

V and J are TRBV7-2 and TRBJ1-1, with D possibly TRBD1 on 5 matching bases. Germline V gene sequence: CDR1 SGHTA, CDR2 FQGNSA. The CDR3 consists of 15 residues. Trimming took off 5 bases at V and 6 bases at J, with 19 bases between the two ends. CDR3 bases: TGTGCCAGCAGCCGTCCTATGGGGCAGATCGCTGAAGCTTTCTTT. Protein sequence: CASSRPMGQIAEAFF.